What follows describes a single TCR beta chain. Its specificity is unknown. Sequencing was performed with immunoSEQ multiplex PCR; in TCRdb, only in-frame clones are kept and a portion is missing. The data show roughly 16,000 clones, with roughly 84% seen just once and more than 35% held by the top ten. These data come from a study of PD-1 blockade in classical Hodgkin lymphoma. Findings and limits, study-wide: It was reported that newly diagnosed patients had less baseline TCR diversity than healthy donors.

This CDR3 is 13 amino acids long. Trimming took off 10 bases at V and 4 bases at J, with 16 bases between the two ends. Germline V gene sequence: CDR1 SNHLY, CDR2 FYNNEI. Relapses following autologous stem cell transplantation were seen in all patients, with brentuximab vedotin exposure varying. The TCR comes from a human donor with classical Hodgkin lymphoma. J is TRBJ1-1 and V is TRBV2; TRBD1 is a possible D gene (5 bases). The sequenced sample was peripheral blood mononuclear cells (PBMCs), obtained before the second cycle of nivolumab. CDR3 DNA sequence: TGTGCCACTCCGGGACCGGACTCCACTGAAGCTTTCTTT. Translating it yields CATPGPDSTEAFF.